This T cell receptor beta chain was sequenced for a study of cytomegalovirus exposure and HLA in healthy donors. General study findings and limits: When a later analysis was performed, an Asian-associated ancestry cluster reportedly had fewer N-insertions than the roughly 630-donor mean.

Germline V CDR1 and CDR2: MNHNS, SASEGT. Trimming left V 0 bases short and J 0 bases short, with 12 bases between. The CDR3 is made up of 17 amino acids. Vbeta (60) and Jbeta (13) primers were used in the PCR. Some clones are missing from TCRdb's copy, which holds only in-frame ones; the method was immunoSEQ multiplex PCR. The data show under 200,000 clones, with 82% seen just once and 0.5% held by the top ten. Remarks on this clone: The antigen remains unidentified.

This sequence was found in a woman aged 45-59 years in good health and CMV-seronegative. Sequencing used PBMCs. The chain joins TRBV6-1 to TRBJ1-5; the D gene is possibly TRBD1 (5 bases). The CDR3 here is CASSEAGRAISNQPQHF. In DNA form, the CDR3 reads TGTGCCAGCAGTGAAGCGGGCAGGGCCATTAGCAATCAGCCCCAGCATTTT.